This T cell receptor beta chain derives from a study of blood T cell repertoires in COVID-19. Study context: The United States, Italy and Spain were the sources of the acute and convalescent COVID-19 samples. From T cells, B-cell-depleted T cells, or PBMCs came the material, which was cDNA or gDNA.

Assay used: immunoSEQ multiplex PCR; TCRdb lists only in-frame clones, some missing. This sample has 100,000 to 150,000 clones, with 70% to 85% found just once. Germline CDR1 is MNHEY and CDR2 is SVGAGI. CDR3 length: 15 amino acids. V lost 2 bases to trimming and J lost 3 bases, with 8 bases between them. This TCR derives from a woman aged 70-85 years with acute or convalescent COVID-19. V and J are TRBV6-5 and TRBJ1-6; D unresolved. The sequencing input was peripheral blood. CDR3 in amino acids: CASSYTNSYNSPLHF. CDR3 nucleotide sequence: TGTGCCAGCAGTTACACGAACAGCTATAATTCACCCCTCCACTTT.